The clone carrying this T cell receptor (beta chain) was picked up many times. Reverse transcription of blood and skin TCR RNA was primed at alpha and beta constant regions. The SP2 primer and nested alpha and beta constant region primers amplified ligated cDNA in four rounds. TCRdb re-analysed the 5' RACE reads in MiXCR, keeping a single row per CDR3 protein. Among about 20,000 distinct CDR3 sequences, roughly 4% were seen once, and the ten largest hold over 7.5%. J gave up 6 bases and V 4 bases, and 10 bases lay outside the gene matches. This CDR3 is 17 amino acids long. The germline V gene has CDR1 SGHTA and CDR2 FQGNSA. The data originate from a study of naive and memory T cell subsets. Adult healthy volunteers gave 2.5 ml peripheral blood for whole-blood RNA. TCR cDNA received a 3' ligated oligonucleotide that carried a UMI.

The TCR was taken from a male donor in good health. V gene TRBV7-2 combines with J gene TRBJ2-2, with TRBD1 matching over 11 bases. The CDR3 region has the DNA TGTGCCAGCAGCTCGGACAGGGGGCGATTGGGGGCCGGGGAGCTGTTTTTT. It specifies CASSSDRGRLGAGELFF.